What follows describes a single T cell receptor beta chain. This sample is part of a study of CD8+ T cells in alopecia areata. Trimming took 1 base from V and 2 from J; bases not matched to a gene: 4. The CDR3 extends over 16 amino acids. Germline CDR1 reads SGHTA; CDR2 reads FQGNSA. Extracted RNA was reverse transcribed, and the resulting cDNA served as sequencing template. Repertoires were generated with immunoSEQ multiplex PCR, while TCRdb's copy carries only in-frame clones and drops some. The top ten hold 3% to 3.5% of the sample, which has 100,000 to 150,000 clones, 30% to 40% seen once. This receptor was taken from a human donor with alopecia areata. Input material: CD4+ T cells sorted from blood. This chain connects TRBV7-2 to TRBJ2-5; TRBD1 matches 10 bases. The CDR3, as DNA: TGTGCCAGCAGCTTAGGGACAGGGGGTGGGCAAGAGACCCAGTACTTC. As protein: CASSLGTGGGQETQYF.